These 5 T cell receptor beta chains were all obtained from the same sample, sequenced in a study of blood T cell repertoires in COVID-19. Method: immunoSEQ multiplex PCR; TCRdb's copy keeps in-frame clones and lacks some. The data contain some 45,000 clones, over 75% of them seen just once; the ten biggest clones take up around 22%. Sequences were obtained from peripheral blood. Every receptor here comes from a woman aged 60-70 years with acute or convalescent COVID-19.

The chain employs TRBV7-2 and TRBJ1-1; a possible D gene is TRBD1 (5 bases). CDR3 length: 14 amino acids. Germline CDR1 SGHTA, CDR2 FQGNSA. Trimming shortened V by 6 bases and J by 4 bases, and 15 bases separated the two germline ends. The chain's CDR3 is CASRQETARTEAFF. In DNA form, the CDR3 reads TGTGCCAGCAGGCAAGAGACAGCACGCACTGAAGCTTTCTTT. The whole variable domain, filled in from reference TRBV7-2 and TRBJ1-1, reads GAGVSQSPSNKVTEKGKDVELRCDPISGHTALYWYRQSLGQGLEFLIYFQGNSAPDKSGLPSDRFSAERTGGSVSTLTIQRTQQEDSAVYLCASRQETARTEAFFGQGTRLTVV.

Of note for this clone: Its ends do not fully match the called genes, so a read error is possible. This rearrangement joins TRBV5-8 to TRBJ1-4; 8 nucleotides match TRBD1. There are 16 residues in the CDR3. Germline V gives CDR1 SGHTS, CDR2 YDEGEE. The CDR3 loop reads CASRLDRDPTNEKLFF. The CDR3 bases are TGTGCCAGCAGATTGGACAGGGACCCAACTAATGAAAAACTGTTTTTT.

The V and J genes are TRBV27 and TRBJ2-1; TRBD1 is a possible D gene (5 bases). Trimming pared 9 bases from V and 2 bases from J, leaving 17 bases between. This CDR3 is built from 15 residues. Germline V gene sequence: CDR1 MNHEY, CDR2 SMNVEV (reference sequence). The CDR3 DNA is TGTGCCAGTGCTAGACTTCAGGGCGCCTACAATGAGCAGTTCTTC. This encodes CASARLQGAYNEQFF.

The V and J genes are TRBV6-5 and TRBJ2-6; no definite D call. The CDR3 consists of 15 residues. CDR1 is MNHEY, CDR2 SVGAGI, per germline. V was shortened by 7 bases and J by 4 bases, with 14 bases between the two germline ends. The CDR3 region has the DNA TGTGCCAGCACCCCGGCGGAATTGGGGGCCAACGTCCTGACTTTC. This gives the protein CASTPAELGANVLTF.

The chain recombines TRBV3-1 (or the pseudogene TRBV3-2) with TRBJ2-4; the match to TRBD1 covers 8 bases. The V and J ends lost 3 bases and 0 bases, in that order; junction bases with no gene match: 16. CDR3 length equals 20 residues. Germline loops: CDR1 LGHDT, CDR2 YNNKEL (reference sequence). This chain's CDR3 is CASSHAMGQDCLGAKNIQYF. In nucleotides, the CDR3 is TGTGCCAGCAGCCACGCTATGGGACAGGATTGTTTGGGAGCCAAAAACATTCAGTACTTC.